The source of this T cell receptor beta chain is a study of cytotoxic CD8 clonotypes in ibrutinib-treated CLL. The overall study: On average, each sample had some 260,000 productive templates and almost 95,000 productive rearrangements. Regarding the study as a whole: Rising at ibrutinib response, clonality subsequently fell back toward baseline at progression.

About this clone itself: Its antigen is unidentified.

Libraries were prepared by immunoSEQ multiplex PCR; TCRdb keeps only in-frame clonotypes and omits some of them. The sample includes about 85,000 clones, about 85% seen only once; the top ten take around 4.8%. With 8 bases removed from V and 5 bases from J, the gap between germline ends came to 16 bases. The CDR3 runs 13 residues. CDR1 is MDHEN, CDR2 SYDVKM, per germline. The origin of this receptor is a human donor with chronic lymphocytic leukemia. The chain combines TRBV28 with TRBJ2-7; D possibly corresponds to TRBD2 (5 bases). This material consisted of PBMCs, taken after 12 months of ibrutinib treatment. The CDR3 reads CASGPGRENEQYF. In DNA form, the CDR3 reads TGTGCCAGCGGCCCGGGAAGGGAGAACGAGCAGTACTTC.